The 20 T cell receptor beta chains below come from one sample, sequenced in a study of blood T cell repertoires in COVID-19. TCRdb keeps only in-frame clones here, not all; method: immunoSEQ multiplex PCR. The sample contains approximately 360,000 clones, 80% to 90% of which appear only once. The specimen sequenced was peripheral blood. All receptors derive from a man aged 35 to 55 with acute or convalescent COVID-19.

The chain uses TRBV5-8 and TRBJ1-2, with 8 bases that match TRBD1. V lost 2 bases, J lost 8 bases, and 8 bases stayed unmatched. The germline V gene encodes CDR1 SGHTS and CDR2 YDEGEE. CDR3 length: 14 amino acids. CDR3 in amino acids: CASSFRGRGDGYTF. The CDR3 DNA is TGTGCCAGCAGCTTCAGGGGGCGAGGCGACGGCTACACCTTC.

The chain has TRBV28 and TRBJ1-1; D not certain. Between the trimmed V and J ends, which lost 5 bases and 3 bases, there was a span of 7 bases. The length of the CDR3 is 12 residues. Per the germline V gene, CDR1 is MDHEN and CDR2 is SYDVKM. CDR3 DNA: TGTGCCAGCAGTCGGGGTTACACTGAAGCTTTCTTT. As protein: CASSRGYTEAFF. The whole variable domain, filled in from reference TRBV28 and TRBJ1-1, reads DVKVTQSSRYLVKRTGEKVFLECVQDMDHENMFWYRQDPGLGLRLIYFSYDVKMKEKGDIPEGYSVSREKKERFSLILESASTNQTSMYLCASSRGYTEAFFGQGTRLTVV.

This clone appeared a single time. The gene calls are TRBV5-1 and TRBJ2-7, with 9 nucleotides matching TRBD1. This CDR3 has 13 residues. The ends lost 5 bases at V and 4 bases at J; junction bases unmatched: 4. Germline assignment: CDR1 SGHRS and CDR2 YFSETQ. The CDR3 loop is CASRQGAGYEQYF. The DNA for the CDR3 is TGCGCCAGCAGACAGGGGGCGGGTTACGAGCAGTACTTC.

The V gene is TRBV28, the J gene TRBJ2-3; the match to TRBD2 covers 7 bases. The CDR3 covers 16 residues. V trimming: 6 bases; J trimming: 6 bases; junction bases outside the gene matches: 15. The germline gives CDR1 MDHEN, CDR2 SYDVKM. The CDR3 nucleotides read TGTGCCAGCAGCCCTACTAGCGCCCTAGAGGCTGATACGCAGTATTTT. Its protein is CASSPTSALEADTQYF.

The rearrangement joins TRBV18 to TRBJ2-7, with TRBD1 as a possible D gene (5 bases). V shed 3 bases and J shed 3 bases, with 15 bases lying between them. The germline V gene encodes CDR1 KGHSH and CDR2 LQKENI. This CDR3 comprises 15 residues. For the CDR3, the DNA is TGTGCCAGCTCACCGCAAGTGGGGCAGGGCTACGAGCAGTACTTC. Translating it yields CASSPQVGQGYEQYF.

This rearrangement joins TRBV27 to TRBJ2-7; TRBD1 might be the D (6 bases). Germline CDR1 MNHEY, CDR2 SMNVEV (reference sequence). Trimming pared 5 bases from V and 4 bases from J, leaving 18 bases between. This CDR3 region has 15 residues. CDR3 in DNA: TGTGCCAGCAGTCTTACCGGGACACTTCCTTACGAGCAGTACTTC. Its translation: CASSLTGTLPYEQYF.

The chain employs TRBV18 and TRBJ2-2; unclear D gene. Looked up from germline, CDR1 is KGHSH and CDR2 is LQKENI. CDR3 length equals 16 residues. Trimming left V 1 base short and J 0 bases short, with 9 bases between. The CDR3: CASSPRSATNTGELFF. CDR3 nucleotide sequence: TGTGCCAGCTCACCACGGAGCGCAACGAACACCGGGGAGCTGTTTTTT.

V is TRBV7-9 and J is TRBJ2-3; TRBD1 is a possible D gene (6 bases). CDR1 is SEHNR, CDR2 FQNEAQ, per germline (reference sequence). Between the trimmed V and J ends, which lost 3 bases and 8 bases, there was a span of 9 bases. The CDR3 totals 12 residues. Written as DNA, the CDR3 is TGTGCCAGCAGCTTTCCACAGGGTACGCAGTATTTT. It specifies CASSFPQGTQYF.

This chain links TRBV11-3 with TRBJ1-2; D is ambiguous. This CDR3 comprises 17 residues. Deletions cut 0 bases from V and 2 bases from J, with 16 bases between. The germline V gene has CDR1 SGHNT and CDR2 YENEEA. The CDR3 nucleotides are TGTGCCAGCAGCTTAGATAGTACCATCTCGGGAAACTATGGCTACACCTTC. Protein: CASSLDSTISGNYGYTF. Based on the CDR3 plus reference TRBV11-3 and TRBJ1-2, the full variable domain is EAGVVQSPRYKIIEKKQPVAFWCNPISGHNTLYWYLQNLGQGPELLIRYENEEAVDDSQLPKDRFSAERLKGVDSTLKIQPAELGDSAVYLCASSLDSTISGNYGYTFGSGTRLTVV.

This clone was found once. The CDR3 DNA reads as TGCGCCAGCAGCATATCCGGGACAGGGGAGAGAGGGACCCAGTACTTC. This translates into CASSISGTGERGTQYF. This chain links TRBV5-1 with TRBJ2-5; TRBD1 agrees at 10 bases. CDR3 length: 16 amino acids. CDR1 is SGHRS, CDR2 YFSETQ, per germline. J gave up 7 bases and V 4 bases, and 13 bases lay outside the gene matches.

The chain joins TRBV12-2 to TRBJ1-2. TRBV12-2 is shown as a pseudogene. There are 14 residues in the CDR3. CDR3 coding DNA: TGTGCAAGTCGCTCGGAGGGGATAGACTATGGCTACACCTTC. Its translation: CASRSEGIDYGYTF.

The chain joins TRBV30 to TRBJ1-5; D is possibly TRBD1 (5 bases). Germline V gene sequence: CDR1 GTSNPN, CDR2 SVGIG (reference sequence). The CDR3 extends over 14 amino acids. V was cut by 4 bases and J by 0 bases, with 10 bases left in between. The CDR3 reads CAWTRDNSNQPQHF. The CDR3 DNA is TGTGCCTGGACCAGGGATAATAGCAATCAGCCCCAGCATTTT.

V and J are TRBV28 and TRBJ2-1; 8 bases map to TRBD1. This CDR3 comprises 14 residues. From germline, CDR1 is MDHEN and CDR2 SYDVKM. Unmatched junction bases numbered 5, after V lost 5 bases and J lost 5 bases. Here the CDR3 DNA reads TGTGCCAGCAGTACGGGACAGGATAACAATGAGCAGTTCTTC. Encoded protein: CASSTGQDNNEQFF.

This clone was seen a single time. Here the CDR3 DNA reads TGTGCCATCAGTGAGCGACGGACAGTTCCAGAGGATACGCAGTATTTT. The encoded protein is CAISERRTVPEDTQYF. J is TRBJ2-3 and V is TRBV10-3; a weak D match, TRBD1 (6 bases). Germline values: CDR1 ENHRY, CDR2 SYGVKD. This CDR3 comprises 16 residues. Trimming pared 2 bases from V and 6 bases from J, leaving 18 bases between.

This clone was seen a single time. The chain carries TRBV9 and TRBJ2-7; TRBD1 might be the D (5 bases). V was shortened by 0 bases and J by 2 bases, with 9 bases between the two germline ends. The CDR3 spans 14 residues. In germline, CDR1 is SGDLS, CDR2 YYNGEE. The CDR3 sequence is CASSVGAGPYEQYF. The CDR3 nucleotides are TGTGCCAGCAGCGTAGGTGCAGGGCCCTACGAGCAGTACTTC.

The chain employs TRBV28 and TRBJ2-7; tentatively, D is TRBD2 (7 bases). Trimming pared 2 bases from V and 3 bases from J, leaving 29 bases between. The CDR3 has 20 amino acids. Germline V lookup: CDR1 MDHEN, CDR2 SYDVKM. The DNA of the CDR3 is TGTGCCAGCAGTTTAAACGCGGGGGCGGGGGAATGGGCCCACCTCTACGAGCAGTACTTC. It codes for CASSLNAGAGEWAHLYEQYF.

This chain connects TRBV6-5 to TRBJ2-1; 9 bases line up with TRBD1. The CDR3 loop spans 15 amino acids. J gave up 5 bases and V 6 bases, and 8 bases lay outside the gene matches. The germline V gene encodes CDR1 MNHEY and CDR2 SVGAGI. This chain's CDR3 is CASSEDRGGNNEQFF. In nucleotides, the CDR3 is TGTGCCAGCAGCGAGGACAGGGGAGGTAACAATGAGCAGTTCTTC.

CDR3 DNA sequence: TGTGCCACCAGTGACCCAGGACAGGGTTCTTTTGAGCAGTTCTTC. This codes for CATSDPGQGSFEQFF. The V gene is TRBV24-1, the J gene TRBJ2-1, with 8 bases identical to TRBD1. The junction had 10 bases not matched to a gene; V was cut back by 4 bases and J by 9 bases. This CDR3 comprises 15 residues. Looked up from germline, CDR1 is KGHDR and CDR2 is SFDVKD.

The chain carries TRBV28 and TRBJ2-7; 7 positions match TRBD2. The germline V gene has CDR1 MDHEN and CDR2 SYDVKM. The J segment lost 4 bases and the V segment lost 4 bases, leaving 4 bases of the junction unmatched. This CDR3 has 13 amino acids. The CDR3 coding sequence is TGTGCCAGCAGTTGGGCTAGCGGTTACGAGCAGTACTTC. This gives the protein CASSWASGYEQYF.

J is TRBJ1-5 and V is TRBV10-3; D gene uncertain. Germline CDR1 and CDR2: ENHRY and SYGVKD. The CDR3 consists of 14 residues. Trimming removed 7 bases from V and 0 bases from J, with 10 bases in between. As DNA, the CDR3 is TGTGCCATCACCCCAGATTATAGCAATCAGCCCCAGCATTTT. Translating it yields CAITPDYSNQPQHF.